This T cell receptor (beta chain) was documented in a study of regulatory T cells in long-lasting Graves disease. On this clonotype itself: No antigen is known for it.

With iRepertoire HTBI primers and Arm-PCR of CDR3 regions, TCR beta libraries were built. A single record per CDR3 protein comes from TCRdb applying MiXCR to the multiplex PCR reads. This sample has about 610,000 distinct CDR3 sequences, with about 16% found just once. Points from the study as a whole: Persistent Graves' patients had lower TCR diversity than newly diagnosed ones. Persistent patients had more shared public clonotypes (around 2,700) than new patients (approximately 970).

The CDR3 covers 15 residues. V was shortened by 5 bases and J by 2 bases, with 17 bases between the two germline ends. The germline gives CDR1 DFQATT, CDR2 SNEGSKA (reference sequence). The time point was: newly diagnosed GD, antithyroid drugs for less than 3 months. Generation of the TCR library employed RNA extracted from PBMCs. Separately, the same data were catalogued under a study of T cells in Graves' hyperthyroidism and ophthalmopathy. This second report adds: These patients, aged 18 to 65, had recently diagnosed hyperthyroidism lasting under 2 months. Ophthalmopathy was told apart from stable hyperthyroidism by a 13 V-J model.

The clonotype was recovered from a man aged 18 to 35 with Graves disease. The chain joins TRBV20-1 to TRBJ2-3; D tentatively fits TRBD1 or TRBD2 (6 bases each). The sequencing here drew on peripheral blood mononuclear cells (PBMCs), taken at new diagnosis, from a patient treated with antithyroid drugs. Here the CDR3 reads CSASWGATSTDTQYF. The DNA for the CDR3 is TGCAGTGCTTCCTGGGGGGCAACTTCCACAGATACGCAGTATTTT.